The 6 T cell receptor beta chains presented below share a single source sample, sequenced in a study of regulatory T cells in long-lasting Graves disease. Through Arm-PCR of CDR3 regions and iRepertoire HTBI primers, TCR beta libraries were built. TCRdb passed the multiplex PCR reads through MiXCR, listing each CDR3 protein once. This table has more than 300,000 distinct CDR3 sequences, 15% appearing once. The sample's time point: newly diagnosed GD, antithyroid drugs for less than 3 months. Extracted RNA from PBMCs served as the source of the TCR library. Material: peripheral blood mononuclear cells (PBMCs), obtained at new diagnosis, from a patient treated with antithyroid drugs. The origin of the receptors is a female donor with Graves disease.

This chain's CDR3 is CASRPGKVAKGTDTQYF. DNA for the CDR3: TGTGCCAGCCGCCCCGGGAAAGTCGCTAAGGGCACAGATACGCAGTATTTT. This chain connects TRBV6-4 to TRBJ2-3; a weak D match, TRBD2 (5 bases). The V and J ends lost 8 bases and 1 base respectively, with 22 bases between them. Germline V CDR1 and CDR2: MRHNA, SNTAGT. This CDR3 contains 17 residues.

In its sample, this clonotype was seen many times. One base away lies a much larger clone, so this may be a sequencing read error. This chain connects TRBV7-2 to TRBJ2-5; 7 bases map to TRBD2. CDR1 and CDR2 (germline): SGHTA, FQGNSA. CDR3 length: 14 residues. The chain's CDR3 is CAGSPLAGGETQYF. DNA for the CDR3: TGTGCCGGCAGCCCATTAGCGGGTGGGGAGACCCAGTACTTC.

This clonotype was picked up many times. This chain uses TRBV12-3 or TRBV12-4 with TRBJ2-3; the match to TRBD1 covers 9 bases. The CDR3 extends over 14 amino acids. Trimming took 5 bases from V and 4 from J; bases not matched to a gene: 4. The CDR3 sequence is CASSPRQGADTQYF. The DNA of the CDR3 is TGTGCCAGCAGTCCCAGACAGGGGGCAGATACGCAGTATTTT.

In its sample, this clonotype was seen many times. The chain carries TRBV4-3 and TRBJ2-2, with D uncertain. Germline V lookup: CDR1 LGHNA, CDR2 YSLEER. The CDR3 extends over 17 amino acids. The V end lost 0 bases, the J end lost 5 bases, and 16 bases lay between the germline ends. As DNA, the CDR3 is TGCGCCAGCAGCCAAGAGATAAGGGAAATTCGGACCGGGGAGCTGTTTTTT. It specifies CASSQEIREIRTGELFF.

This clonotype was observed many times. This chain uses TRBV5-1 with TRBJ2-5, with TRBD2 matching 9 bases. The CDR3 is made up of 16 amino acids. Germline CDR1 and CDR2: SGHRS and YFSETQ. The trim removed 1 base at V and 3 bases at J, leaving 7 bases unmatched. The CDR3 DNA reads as TGCGCCAGCAGCTTGATTAGCGGGAGAGGGGAAGAGACCCAGTACTTC. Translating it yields CASSLISGRGEETQYF.

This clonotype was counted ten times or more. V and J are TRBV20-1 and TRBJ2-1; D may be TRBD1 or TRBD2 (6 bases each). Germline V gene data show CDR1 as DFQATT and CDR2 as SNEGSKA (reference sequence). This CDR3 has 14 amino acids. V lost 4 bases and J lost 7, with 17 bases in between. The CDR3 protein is CSAIWRRGGNEQFF. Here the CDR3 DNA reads TGCAGTGCTATTTGGCGCAGGGGAGGAAATGAGCAGTTCTTC.